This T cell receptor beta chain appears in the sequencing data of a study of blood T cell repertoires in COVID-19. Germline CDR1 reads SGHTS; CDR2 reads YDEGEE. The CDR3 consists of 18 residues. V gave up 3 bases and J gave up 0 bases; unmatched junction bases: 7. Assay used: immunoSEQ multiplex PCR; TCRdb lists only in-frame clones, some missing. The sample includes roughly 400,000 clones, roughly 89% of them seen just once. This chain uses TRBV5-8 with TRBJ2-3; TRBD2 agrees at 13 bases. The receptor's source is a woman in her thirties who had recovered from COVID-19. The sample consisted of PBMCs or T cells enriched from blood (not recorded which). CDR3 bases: TGTGCCAGCAGCTCAGCCGGGACTAGCGGGGTTAGCACAGATACGCAGTATTTT. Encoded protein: CASSSAGTSGVSTDTQYF. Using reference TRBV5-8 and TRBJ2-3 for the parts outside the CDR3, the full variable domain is EAGVTQSPTHLIKTRGQQATLRCSPISGHTSVYWYQQALGLGLQFLLWYDEGEERNRGNFPPRFSGRQFPNYSSELNVNALELEDSALYLCASSSAGTSGVSTDTQYFGPGTRLTVL.